This TCR beta chain was captured by sequencing in a study of cytomegalovirus exposure and HLA in healthy donors. Study-level points and caveats: Confirmation was obtained in vitro that a few CMV-associated chains are specific for CMV antigens. A later analysis linked a missense variant in DCLRE1C to the trimming of TCR beta V and J genes. Near-uniform donor sequencing depth was presumed by presence/absence analyses.

The study ran its PCR with 60 Vbeta and 13 Jbeta primers. Measured with immunoSEQ multiplex PCR; TCRdb has only the in-frame clones, and not every one. Of 190,000 or so clones in the sample, 80% to 85% are singletons; the top ten hold 1.5% to 2%. Of note for this clone: Its cognate antigen is unknown. The germline gene is not matched at one end of the junction; a read error may be the cause.

Per germline, CDR1 SGHRS and CDR2 YFSETQ. CDR3 length: 15 amino acids. The gene calls are TRBV5-1 and TRBJ2-7; 7 nucleotides line up with TRBD2. Sequencing was performed on PBMCs. The source of this sequence is a man in his fifties or sixties in good health and CMV-seronegative. This CDR3 reads CASSYYTTPSGTWNF. The DNA for the CDR3 is TGCGCCAGCAGCTACTATACTACCCCTAGCGGAACGTGGAACTTC.